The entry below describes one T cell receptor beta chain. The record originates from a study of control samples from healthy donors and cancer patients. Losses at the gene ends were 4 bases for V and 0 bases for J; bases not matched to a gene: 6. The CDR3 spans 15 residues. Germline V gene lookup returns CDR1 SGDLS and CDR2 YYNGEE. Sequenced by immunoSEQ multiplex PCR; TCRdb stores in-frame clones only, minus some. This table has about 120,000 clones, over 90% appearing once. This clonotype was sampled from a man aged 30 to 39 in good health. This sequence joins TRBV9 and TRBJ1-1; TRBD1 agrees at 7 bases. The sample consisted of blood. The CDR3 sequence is CASSQGGSMNTEAFF. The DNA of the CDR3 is TGTGCCAGCAGCCAGGGGGGGTCCATGAACACTGAAGCTTTCTTT. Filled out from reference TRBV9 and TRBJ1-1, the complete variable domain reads DSGVTQTPKHLITATGQRVTLRCSPRSGDLSVYWYQQSLDQGLQFLIQYYNGEERAKGNILERFSAQQFPDLHSELNLSSLELGDSALYFCASSQGGSMNTEAFFGQGTRLTVV.